The present T cell receptor (beta chain) was sequenced within a study of CD8 T cells in ankylosing spondylitis. The CDR3 length is 15 residues. V was cut by 0 bases and J by 4 bases, with 11 bases left in between. Per the germline V gene, CDR1 is SGDLS and CDR2 is YYNGEE. TCRdb fed the 5' RACE reads into MiXCR, producing one record per CDR3 protein. The repertoire holds about 340,000 distinct CDR3 sequences, with more than 20% as singletons. Sample: blood, either unsorted or a sorted T cell fraction (not recorded which). This sequence joins TRBV9 and TRBJ2-1, with D tentatively TRBD1 or TRBD2 (5 bases each). This clonotype originated in a male donor with ankylosing spondylitis or in good health (not recorded which). CDR3: CASSVVSGGYNEQFF. CDR3 in DNA: TGTGCCAGCAGCGTAGTTTCTGGGGGATACAATGAGCAGTTCTTC.